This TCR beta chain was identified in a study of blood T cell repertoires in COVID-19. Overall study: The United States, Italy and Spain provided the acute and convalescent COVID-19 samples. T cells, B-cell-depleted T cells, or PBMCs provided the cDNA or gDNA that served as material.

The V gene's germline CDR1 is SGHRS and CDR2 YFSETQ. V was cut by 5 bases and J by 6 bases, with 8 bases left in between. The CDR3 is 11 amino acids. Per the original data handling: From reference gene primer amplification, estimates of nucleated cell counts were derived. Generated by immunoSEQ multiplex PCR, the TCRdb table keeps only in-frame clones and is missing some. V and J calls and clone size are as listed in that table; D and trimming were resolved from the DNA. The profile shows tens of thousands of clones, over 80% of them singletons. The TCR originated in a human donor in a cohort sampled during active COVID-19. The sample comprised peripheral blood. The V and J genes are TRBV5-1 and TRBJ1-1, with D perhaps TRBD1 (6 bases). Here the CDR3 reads CASRGGAEAFF. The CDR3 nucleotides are TGCGCCAGCAGAGGGGGGGCTGAAGCTTTCTTT.